The subject of this entry is one T cell receptor beta chain. Its antigen is unidentified. The data derive from a study of OX40 agonist ivuxolimab in advanced cancers. For the study at large: Across the patients, intravenous ivuxolimab was delivered every 2 weeks at 0.01 to 10 mg/kg. Eligibility admitted prior anti-PD-1, anti-PD-L1 or anti-CTLA-4 therapy; around 42% had some.

Study-level findings and limits: CD4+ T cells averaged fewer expanded clones than CD8+ T cells. Among some nonresponders, normalized T-cell clonal expansion was also low.

Produced via immunoSEQ multiplex PCR; TCRdb's table is partial and in-frame only. The sample lists some 60,000 clones, about 80% seen once, with roughly 1.9% in the top ten. Trimming removed 3 bases at V and 5 bases at J, with 7 bases between. Germline assignment: CDR1 ENHRY and CDR2 SYGVKD. CDR3 length equals 13 residues. The source is an adult with an advanced solid tumor such as melanoma, head and neck, liver or kidney cancer. The sequencing here drew on CD4+ or CD8+ T cells sorted from blood, taken in a trial of the OX40 agonist ivuxolimab. The V gene is TRBV10-3, the J gene TRBJ2-2; D is unclear. This chain's CDR3 is CAISELSTGELFF. CDR3 coding DNA: TGTGCCATCAGTGAACTATCGACCGGGGAGCTGTTTTTT.